This T cell receptor (beta chain) originates from a study of shared clonotypes between healthy human individuals. Libraries were prepared by immunoSEQ multiplex PCR; TCRdb keeps only in-frame clonotypes and omits some of them. This table holds some 500,000 clones, about 96% found once. Germline CDR1 SQVTM, CDR2 ANQGSEA. V was clipped by 3 bases and J by 4 bases, with 17 bases between them. The CDR3 has 15 amino acids. This chain joins TRBV29-1 and TRBJ2-3; D is possibly TRBD2 (6 bases). The receptor was derived from a woman aged 25 to 45 in good health. What was sequenced was naive CD4+ T cells sorted from blood. Stated subset: CD45RA+ positively selected. CDR3 DNA sequence: TGCAGCGTTGACCCCAGGGAGGCCCGAGCAGATACGCAGTATTTT. Protein: CSVDPREARADTQYF.